This T cell receptor (beta chain) was identified in a study of blood T cell repertoires in COVID-19. As for the study in general: Samples came from the United States, Italy and Spain, spanning acute and convalescent COVID-19.

The germline CDR1 and CDR2 sequences are LGHDT and YNNKEL (reference sequence). This CDR3 region has 16 residues. The V and J ends lost 5 bases and 0 bases respectively, with 16 bases between them. Profiled with immunoSEQ multiplex PCR; TCRdb holds only in-frame clones, not every one. Of 180,000 or so clones listed, around four fifths are singletons. The sequence derives from a woman aged 50 to 60 who had recovered from COVID-19. This sequence joins TRBV3-1 (or the pseudogene TRBV3-2) and TRBJ1-1; weak D call: TRBD1 (5 bases). The sequenced sample consisted of PBMCs or T cells enriched from blood (not recorded which). CDR3 loop: CASSLARGIMNTEAFF. The CDR3 coding sequence is TGTGCCAGCAGCTTAGCGCGGGGCATCATGAACACTGAAGCTTTCTTT.